The rows below give T cell receptor beta chains drawn from one sample of a study of control samples from healthy donors and cancer patients. The method was immunoSEQ multiplex PCR; TCRdb's version includes in-frame clones alone and lacks a portion of them. This sample has about 73,000 clones; roughly 90% occur once, and the top ten carry roughly a fifth. Source material: PBMCs. These receptors all stem from a man in his 60s with lung cancer. CDR3s leave out the opening cysteine and the closing phenylalanine or tryptophan. Each record gives: CDR3 protein, V gene, CDR3 length, D gene. A D gene is named only where the DNA matches it firmly.

CDR3aa: ASSIGRENQPQH
v_gene: TRBV19
len: 12
d_gene: NA

CDR3aa: ASRKSQGWTQY
v_gene: TRBV3-1/TRBV3-2
len: 11
d_gene: NA

CDR3aa: ASSFEQGDYNEQF
v_gene: TRBV28
len: 13
d_gene: NA

CDR3aa: ASSPRDFYGYT
v_gene: TRBV18
len: 11
d_gene: NA

CDR3aa: ASKPASSNQPQH
v_gene: TRBV19
len: 12
d_gene: NA

CDR3aa: ASSITPFSSYNEQF
v_gene: TRBV7-2
len: 14
d_gene: NA

CDR3aa: ASTDLGQVNGYT
v_gene: TRBV6-6
len: 12
d_gene: TRBD1

CDR3aa: ASSLGRTGTLDTEAF
v_gene: TRBV5-1
len: 15
d_gene: TRBD1

CDR3aa: ASSLAGGPSSYNEQF
v_gene: TRBV7-9
len: 15
d_gene: TRBD1

CDR3aa: ASSVIAGVGDTQY
v_gene: TRBV7-3
len: 13
d_gene: TRBD2

CDR3aa: AISVGRGPRPRGETQY
v_gene: TRBV10-3
len: 16
d_gene: TRBD2

CDR3aa: AWSLDSYEQY
v_gene: TRBV30
len: 10
d_gene: NA

CDR3aa: ASSQGVSDTQY
v_gene: TRBV3-1/TRBV3-2
len: 11
d_gene: NA

CDR3aa: AWSVRNEQF
v_gene: TRBV30
len: 9
d_gene: NA

CDR3aa: ASSPRTTFTTSPLH
v_gene: TRBV9
len: 14
d_gene: NA

CDR3aa: ASSQGADTQY
v_gene: TRBV6-5
len: 10
d_gene: NA

CDR3aa: ASSLRGMWSDTQY
v_gene: TRBV7-3
len: 13
d_gene: NA

CDR3aa: ASSRKGGSSRHEQY
v_gene: TRBV11-2
len: 14
d_gene: TRBD1

CDR3aa: ASSETGVEETQY
v_gene: TRBV2
len: 12
d_gene: NA

CDR3aa: PSSSQTRGGRTGELF
v_gene: TRBV27
len: 15
d_gene: TRBD2

CDR3aa: ASSQSRLTDYT
v_gene: TRBV14
len: 11
d_gene: NA

CDR3aa: ASSYTTGGEEKLF
v_gene: TRBV2
len: 13
d_gene: TRBD1

CDR3aa: ASTYKLRGGYEQY
v_gene: TRBV5-1
len: 13
d_gene: NA

CDR3aa: ASSWRGEETQY
v_gene: TRBV5-1
len: 11
d_gene: NA

CDR3aa: ASSLPPGQSMNTEAF
v_gene: TRBV7-9
len: 15
d_gene: NA

CDR3aa: ASSLSRDTEAF
v_gene: TRBV6-1
len: 11
d_gene: NA

CDR3aa: ASSETRTREETQY
v_gene: TRBV6-1
len: 13
d_gene: TRBD2

CDR3aa: AWSEKGGQPQH
v_gene: TRBV30
len: 11
d_gene: NA

CDR3aa: ATSDSTGGSGYT
v_gene: TRBV24-1
len: 12
d_gene: TRBD1

CDR3aa: ASRTGTGGFMDTQY
v_gene: TRBV5-1
len: 14
d_gene: TRBD1

CDR3aa: ASSRPTANTGELF
v_gene: TRBV5-1
len: 13
d_gene: NA

CDR3aa: ASSYSSHNQPQH
v_gene: TRBV6-2/TRBV6-3
len: 12
d_gene: NA

CDR3aa: ASSSPGLAGDGSEQF
v_gene: TRBV7-3
len: 15
d_gene: TRBD2

CDR3aa: ASRLARGGYT
v_gene: TRBV11-3
len: 10
d_gene: NA

CDR3aa: ASRTTGAGEKLF
v_gene: TRBV10-2
len: 12
d_gene: TRBD1

CDR3aa: ASSPREGDKAQH
v_gene: TRBV2
len: 12
d_gene: NA

CDR3aa: ASSVVVNTGELF
v_gene: TRBV9
len: 12
d_gene: NA

CDR3aa: ASSTRQGSFTEAF
v_gene: TRBV11-3
len: 13
d_gene: TRBD1

CDR3aa: ASSYPTSGVPLSSYNEQF
v_gene: TRBV6-2/TRBV6-3
len: 18
d_gene: TRBD2

CDR3aa: ASSAGEVIYGYT
v_gene: TRBV11-3
len: 12
d_gene: NA

CDR3aa: ASSLIGGLSGNTIY
v_gene: TRBV7-2
len: 14
d_gene: NA

CDR3aa: ASSLLGGSGNTIY
v_gene: TRBV5-6
len: 13
d_gene: NA

CDR3aa: ASSSGRGNEKLF
v_gene: TRBV2
len: 12
d_gene: NA

CDR3aa: ASSPRFLQGHLNTGELF
v_gene: TRBV5-1
len: 17
d_gene: NA

CDR3aa: ASSYQETQY
v_gene: TRBV7-9
len: 9
d_gene: NA

CDR3aa: ASSRWSNQPQH
v_gene: TRBV5-8
len: 11
d_gene: NA

CDR3aa: AGSFSGGTEAF
v_gene: TRBV7-3
len: 11
d_gene: NA

CDR3aa: ASSQGGDIEAF
v_gene: TRBV3-1/TRBV3-2
len: 11
d_gene: NA

CDR3aa: ASRGASRDTQY
v_gene: TRBV25-1
len: 11
d_gene: NA

CDR3aa: ASTRAANTEAF
v_gene: TRBV3-1/TRBV3-2
len: 11
d_gene: NA

CDR3aa: ASNQARETQY
v_gene: TRBV6-5
len: 10
d_gene: NA